Below are 8 T cell receptor beta chains sequenced from a single sample in a study of CD8 T cells in ankylosing spondylitis. Study-level points and caveats: For ankylosing spondylitis blood, a TCR beta motif of 7 to 9 highly homologous variants appeared characteristic.

The antigens for these receptors are not known. MiXCR, applied by TCRdb to the 5' RACE reads, yields one record per CDR3 protein. The sample carries some 840,000 distinct CDR3 sequences, around 11% recorded once. What was sequenced was blood, either unsorted or a sorted T cell fraction (not recorded which). Receptors were obtained from a male donor with ankylosing spondylitis.

The sample holds a few counts of this clonotype. V is TRBV2 and J is TRBJ2-1, with 7 bases identical to TRBD1. The CDR3 runs to 14 residues. Unmatched junction bases numbered 8, after V lost 8 bases and J lost 4 bases. In germline, CDR1 is SNHLY, CDR2 FYNNEI. CDR3 sequence reads: CASRQGWGYNEQFF. The CDR3 bases are TGTGCCAGCCGACAGGGTTGGGGGTACAATGAGCAGTTCTTC.

This chain joins TRBV4-1 and TRBJ2-7; D remains ambiguous. The CDR3 extends over 16 amino acids. Germline V gene sequence: CDR1 MGHRA, CDR2 YSYEKL. Trimming removed 4 bases from V and 3 bases from J, with 19 bases in between. The CDR3 protein is CASSLHLGEKGYEQYF. CDR3 sequence (DNA): TGCGCCAGCAGCCTCCATCTTGGGGAAAAAGGCTACGAGCAGTACTTC.

This clonotype was seen a few times. The V and J genes are TRBV7-2 and TRBJ1-1; D gene uncertain. The CDR3 is 14 amino acids. Germline assignment: CDR1 SGHTA and CDR2 FQGNSA. Trimming pared 2 bases from V and 8 bases from J, leaving 15 bases between. The DNA of the CDR3 is TGTGCCAGCAGCTTACTGGCCGCAGCAACCGAAGCTTTCTTT. Protein: CASSLLAAATEAFF. Using reference TRBV7-2 and TRBJ1-1 for the parts outside the CDR3, the full variable domain is GAGVSQSPSNKVTEKGKDVELRCDPISGHTALYWYRQSLGQGLEFLIYFQGNSAPDKSGLPSDRFSAERTGGSVSTLTIQRTQQEDSAVYLCASSLLAAATEAFFGQGTRLTVV.

This clonotype appeared a few times. This chain uses TRBV27 with TRBJ2-7, with 13 bases lining up with TRBD2. CDR1 MNHEY and CDR2 SMNVEV come from the germline V gene (reference sequence). The junction had 14 bases not matched to a gene; V was cut back by 4 bases and J by 5 bases. The CDR3 has 18 amino acids. In nucleotides, the CDR3 is TGTGCCAGCAGTTCAAAACCTGGACTAGCGGGGGAGAACGACGAGCAGTACTTC. Translated: CASSSKPGLAGENDEQYF.

The rearrangement uses TRBV20-1 and TRBJ2-7; maybe TRBD2 (6 bases). Germline V CDR1 and CDR2: DFQATT, SNEGSKA (reference sequence). Trimming left V 0 bases short and J 4 bases short, with 16 bases between. CDR3 size: 15 residues. The CDR3 DNA follows: TGCAGTGCTAGAGATGTCGGGACTGCACAGTACGAGCAGTACTTC. Translating it yields CSARDVGTAQYEQYF.

This chain connects TRBV24-1 to TRBJ2-1; possible D gene TRBD1, 5 bases. V was trimmed by 3 bases and J by 6 bases, leaving 8 bases between them. The CDR3 runs to 13 residues. Germline V gene data show CDR1 as KGHDR and CDR2 as SFDVKD. CDR3 nucleotides: TGTGCCACCAGTGATGTGACAGTCAATGAGCAGTTCTTC. Translated: CATSDVTVNEQFF.

This clonotype was seen a handful of times. This sequence joins TRBV7-9 and TRBJ2-2, with D unresolved. V lost 8 bases, J lost 6 bases, and 19 bases lay in between. This CDR3 spans 15 amino acids. Looked up from germline, CDR1 is SEHNR and CDR2 is FQNEAQ (reference sequence). The CDR3 DNA follows: TGTGCCAGCTGCCCAATATTGTCGGACGCCGGGGAGCTGTTTTTT. Translating it yields CASCPILSDAGELFF.

CDR3 sequence reads: CASSQLLQGVSPLHF. As DNA, the CDR3 is TGTGCCAGCAGCCAACTCCTCCAGGGTGTTTCACCCCTCCACTTT. The V and J genes are TRBV4-2 and TRBJ1-6, with D perhaps matching TRBD1 (5 bases). V lost 2 bases and J 9 bases, leaving 14 bases between the germline ends. CDR3 length: 15 amino acids. CDR1 LGHNA and CDR2 YNFKEQ come from the germline V gene.